What follows are 4 T cell receptor beta chains derived from one specimen sequenced in a study of post-analysis software for immune sequencing data. Study-level results: Four to six TRBV segments were significantly more frequent in patients than in controls. TRBV5-6, TRBV5-1 and TRBV20-1 were among these segments.

No antigens are known for them. Included in the TCR beta cDNA libraries were unique molecular identifiers. TCRdb passed the PCR reads through MiXCR, listing each CDR3 protein once. The sample consists of roughly 400,000 distinct CDR3 sequences, approximately 42% of them appearing once. Sequenced material: blood. These receptors were taken from a girl aged 2 to 10 with multiple sclerosis.

A few counts support this clonotype. The chain employs TRBV5-1 and TRBJ2-7; TRBD1 matches at 8 bases. Trimming at V came to 1 base and at J to 3 bases, leaving 6 bases not matched to a gene. The V gene's germline CDR1 is SGHRS and CDR2 YFSETQ. The CDR3 runs to 15 residues. DNA of the CDR3: TGCGCCAGCAGCTTGACGGGACAGGAAGGCTACGAGCAGTACTTC. It is translated as CASSLTGQEGYEQYF.

This clonotype was counted between two and nine times. The J gene is TRBJ1-2, the V gene TRBV10-3; D possibly corresponds to TRBD1 (6 bases). The CDR3 consists of 12 residues. With 6 bases removed from V and 10 bases from J, the gap between germline ends came to 15 bases. The germline V gene has CDR1 ENHRY and CDR2 SYGVKD. The CDR3 DNA reads TGTGCCATCAGCGACTCTAGGGGGTCCTACACCTTC. Translation gives CAISDSRGSYTF.

In this sample, this clonotype turned up many times. V gene TRBV20-1 combines with J gene TRBJ2-7, with 7 bases lining up with TRBD2. Trimming removed 5 bases from V and 3 bases from J; junction bases left unmatched: 7. This CDR3 has 13 residues. Germline CDR1 and CDR2: DFQATT and SNEGSKA (reference sequence). The DNA for the CDR3 is TGCAGTGCTGCCTGGGGCGGGAGCTACGAGCAGTACTTC. This gives the protein CSAAWGGSYEQYF.

The rearrangement uses TRBV9 and TRBJ2-1; 7 bases are shared with TRBD2. Germline V lookup: CDR1 SGDLS, CDR2 YYNGEE. This CDR3 region has 16 residues. Trimming cost V 0 bases and J 3 bases; bases outside gene matches: 6. The CDR3 loop reads CASSVAAGVDYNEQFF. The CDR3 bases are TGTGCCAGCAGCGTAGCTGCGGGAGTTGACTACAATGAGCAGTTCTTC.